This paragraph reports one T cell receptor beta chain. Researchers ran the PCR with 60 Vbeta and 13 Jbeta primers. TCRdb's table, derived via immunoSEQ multiplex PCR, lists solely in-frame clones and lacks some. Among under 130,000 clones, roughly 80% were seen once, and the ten largest hold about 9.1%. CDR1 and CDR2 (germline): ENHRY, SYGVKD. After removal of 4 bases from V and 7 bases from J, the junction contained 6 bases not matched to a gene. This CDR3 spans 16 amino acids. These data are taken from a study of cytomegalovirus exposure and HLA in healthy donors. The sample taken for sequencing was PBMCs. This TCR was sampled from a woman aged 40 to 50 in good health and CMV-seropositive. The V call is TRBV10-3, the J call TRBJ1-6, with 11 bases fitting TRBD1. The CDR3 sequence: CAISGGQGATNSPLHF. The CDR3 bases are TGTGCCATCAGTGGCGGACAGGGGGCAACAAATTCACCCCTCCACTTT.